This T cell receptor (beta chain) was sequenced during a study of ipilimumab plus nivolumab after autologous stem cell transplantation. The data were produced by immunoSEQ multiplex PCR, yet TCRdb's version contains in-frame clones alone and is incomplete. The repertoire holds 15,000 or so clones, approximately 82% seen once, with about 23% in the top ten. The CDR3 runs 16 residues. The V gene lost 0 bases and the J gene lost 2 bases, with 12 bases spanning the gap. Germline CDR1 reads SGDLS; CDR2 reads YYNGEE. The sample consisted of PBMCs, taken in a trial of ipilimumab plus nivolumab as post-transplant consolidation. The TCR originated in a male donor with diffuse large B-cell lymphoma. The chain combines TRBV9 with TRBJ1-3; no clear D. CDR3 region: CASSVAKGIAGNTIYF. The CDR3 DNA sequence: TGTGCCAGCAGCGTAGCTAAAGGGATCGCTGGAAACACCATATATTTT.